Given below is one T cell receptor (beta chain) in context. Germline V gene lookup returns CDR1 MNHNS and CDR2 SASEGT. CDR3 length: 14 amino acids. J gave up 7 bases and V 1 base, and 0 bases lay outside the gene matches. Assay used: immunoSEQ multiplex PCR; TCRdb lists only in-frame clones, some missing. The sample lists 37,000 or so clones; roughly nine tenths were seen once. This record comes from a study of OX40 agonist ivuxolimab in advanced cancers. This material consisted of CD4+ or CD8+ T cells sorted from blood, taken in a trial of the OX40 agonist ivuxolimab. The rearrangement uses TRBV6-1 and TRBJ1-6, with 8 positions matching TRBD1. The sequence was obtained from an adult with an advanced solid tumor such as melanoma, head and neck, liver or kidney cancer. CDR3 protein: CASSEGTGNSPLHF. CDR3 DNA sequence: TGTGCCAGCAGTGAAGGGACAGGGAATTCACCCCTCCACTTT.